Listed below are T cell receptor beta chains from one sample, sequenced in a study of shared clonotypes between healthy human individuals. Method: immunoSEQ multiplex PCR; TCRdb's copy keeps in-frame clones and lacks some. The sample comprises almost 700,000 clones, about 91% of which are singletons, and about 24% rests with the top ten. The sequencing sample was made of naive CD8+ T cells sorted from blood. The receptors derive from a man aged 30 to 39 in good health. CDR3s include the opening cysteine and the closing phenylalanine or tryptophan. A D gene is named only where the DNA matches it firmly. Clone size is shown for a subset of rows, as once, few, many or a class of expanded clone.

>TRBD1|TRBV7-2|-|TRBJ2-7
TGTGCCAGCACCGGGACAGGAGACTACGAGCAGTACTTC
CASTGTGDYEQYF
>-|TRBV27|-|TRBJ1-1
TGTGCCAGCAGTTTATTAAGGACATTGAACACTGAAGCTTTCTTT
CASSLLRTLNTEAFF
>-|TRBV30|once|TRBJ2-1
TGTGCCTGGAGTACCGGACAGTCGAATGAGCAGTTCTTC
CAWSTGQSNEQFF
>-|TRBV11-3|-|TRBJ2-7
TGTGCCAGCAGCTTTCTTCCCTACGAGCAGTACTTC
CASSFLPYEQYF
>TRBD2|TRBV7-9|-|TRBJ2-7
TGTGCCAGCAGCTTTAGTCTAGCGGGAGCCGAGCAGTACTTC
CASSFSLAGAEQYF
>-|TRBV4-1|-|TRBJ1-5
TGCGCCAGCAGCCGAGGAGACATTGGCAATCAGCCCCAGCATTTT
CASSRGDIGNQPQHF
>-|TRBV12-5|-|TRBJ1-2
TGTGCTAGTGGGACCGGGTCGCCTTCCTATGGCTACACCTTC
CASGTGSPSYGYTF
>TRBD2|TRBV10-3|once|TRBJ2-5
TGTGCCATCAGTGAGAGGGGTGGCGGGAGTGGGTCAGAGACCCAGTACTTC
CAISERGGGSGSETQYF
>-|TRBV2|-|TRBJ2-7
TGTGCCATCGGGACCAAGGGTCCGGAGCAGTACTTC
CAIGTKGPEQYF
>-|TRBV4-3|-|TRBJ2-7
TGCGCCAGCAGCCCAGGGACGGGAATACCTCGCTACGAGCAGTACTTC
CASSPGTGIPRYEQYF
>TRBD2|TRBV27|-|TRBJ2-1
TGTGCCAGCAGTTCCAGCGGGAGGAATGAGCAGTTCTTC
CASSSSGRNEQFF
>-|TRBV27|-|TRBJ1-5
TGTGCCAGCAGCCATACAGAGAAAAATCAGCCCCAGCATTTT
CASSHTEKNQPQHF
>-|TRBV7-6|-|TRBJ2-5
TGTGCCAGCAGCTTAGCGAGCCCTACTAGTCCCCTCGAGACCCAGTACTTC
CASSLASPTSPLETQYF
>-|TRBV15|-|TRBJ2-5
TGTGCCACCAGCACAGGCCTTGAACAAGAGACCCAGTACTTC
CATSTGLEQETQYF
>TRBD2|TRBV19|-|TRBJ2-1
TGTGCCAGTAGGAAAGTGATACGGACTAGCGGGAGGGCCGGTGAGCAGTTCTTC
CASRKVIRTSGRAGEQFF
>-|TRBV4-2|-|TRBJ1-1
TGTGCCAGCAGCCAAACAGCGATCGGGGATGGGGGTAACACTGAAGCTTTCTTT
CASSQTAIGDGGNTEAFF
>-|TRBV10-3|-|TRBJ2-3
TGTGCCATCAGTGAGTCTCGGGGGGCGCCCGCAGATACGCAGTATTTT
CAISESRGAPADTQYF
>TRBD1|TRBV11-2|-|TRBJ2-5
TGTGCCAGCAGCTTAGTAGGACAGGCCCTACAAGAGACCCAGTACTTC
CASSLVGQALQETQYF
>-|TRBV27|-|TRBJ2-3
TGTGCCAGCAGTTTTCTCACTAGCCCCGGAACAGATACGCAGTATTTT
CASSFLTSPGTDTQYF
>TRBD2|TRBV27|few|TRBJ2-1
TGTGCCAGCAGCCTAATAGCGGGAGGTCCGTTGGGTGAGCAGTTCTTC
CASSLIAGGPLGEQFF
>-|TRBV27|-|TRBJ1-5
TGTGCCAGCAGTCCTGACCAGTATAGCAATCAGCCCCAGCATTTT
CASSPDQYSNQPQHF
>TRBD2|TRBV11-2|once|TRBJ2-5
TGTGCCAGCAGCTTGGGACTAGCGAAAGAGACCCAGTACTTC
CASSLGLAKETQYF
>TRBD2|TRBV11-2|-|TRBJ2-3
TGTGCCAGCAGCTTCGGGGCGGGAGGGAAAGATACGCAGTATTTT
CASSFGAGGKDTQYF
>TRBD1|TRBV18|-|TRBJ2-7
TGTGCCAGCTCACCCCCGGGACAGGGGCTCTACGAGCAGTACTTC
CASSPPGQGLYEQYF
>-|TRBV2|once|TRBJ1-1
TGTGCCAGCAGTAGCTGGTCGGGGGACACTGAAGCTTTCTTT
CASSSWSGDTEAFF
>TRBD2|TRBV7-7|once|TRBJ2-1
TGTGCCAGCAGCCGCGGGACTAGCGGGAATGGCAATGAGCAGTTCTTC
CASSRGTSGNGNEQFF
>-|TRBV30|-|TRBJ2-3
TGTGCCTGGAGTGTAGAAGGGATTTTCACAGATACGCAGTATTTT
CAWSVEGIFTDTQYF
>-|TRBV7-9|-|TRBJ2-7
TGTGCCAGCAGCAACAGGGTCGCGGGGGAGCAGTACTTC
CASSNRVAGEQYF
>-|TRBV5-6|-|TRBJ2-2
TGTGCCAGCAGCTACGGTACCGGGGAGCTGTTTTTT
CASSYGTGELFF
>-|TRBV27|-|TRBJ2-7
TGTGCCAGCAGTTCCGAAAACCTTGGACAGAAAGGCGAGCAGTACTTC
CASSSENLGQKGEQYF
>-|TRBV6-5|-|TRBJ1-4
TGTGCCAGCAGTTACTCAGGGGGGGGCGGTGAAAAACTGTTTTTT
CASSYSGGGGEKLFF
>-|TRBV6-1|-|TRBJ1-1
TGTGCCAGCTGCTGGGGGGGCCTAACTGAAGCTTTCTTT
CASCWGGLTEAFF
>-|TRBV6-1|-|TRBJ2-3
TGTGCCAGCAGTGAAGCCCCGACCAGTGATACGCAGTATTTT
CASSEAPTSDTQYF
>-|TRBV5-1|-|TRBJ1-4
TGCGCCAGCAGCTTGGAGGCAGTTAGGAGGATAACTAATGAAAAACTGTTTTTT
CASSLEAVRRITNEKLFF
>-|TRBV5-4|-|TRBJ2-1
TGTGCCAGCAGCCTCATCAATGAGCAGTTCTTC
CASSLINEQFF
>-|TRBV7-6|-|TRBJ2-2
TGTGCCAGCAGCCCATTAGACACCGGGGAGCTGTTTTTT
CASSPLDTGELFF
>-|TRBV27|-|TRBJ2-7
TGTGCCAGCAGTTTAGCAGGGAGCTCCTACGAGCAGTACTTC
CASSLAGSSYEQYF
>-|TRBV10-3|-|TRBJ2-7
TGTGCCATCAGTGAGTCCGCAAGGCCCTACGAGCAGTACTTC
CAISESARPYEQYF
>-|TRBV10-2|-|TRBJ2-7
TGCGCCAGCAGTGGTGCCGGGGGCGCCCCATTCTACGAGCAGTACTTC
CASSGAGGAPFYEQYF
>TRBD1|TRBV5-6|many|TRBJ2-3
TGTGCCAGCAGCCGGGGACAGATCTTATCTGATACGCAGTATTTT
CASSRGQILSDTQYF
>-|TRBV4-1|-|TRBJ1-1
TGCGCCAGCAGCCAAGCTTGGGCCATGAACACTGAAGCTTTCTTT
CASSQAWAMNTEAFF
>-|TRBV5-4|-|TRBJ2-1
TGTGCCAGCAGCTTGGAGGGAGCGAGCTCCTACAATGAGCAGTTCTTC
CASSLEGASSYNEQFF
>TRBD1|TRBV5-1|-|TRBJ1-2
TGCGCCAGCAGCTCCCGGGACAGGATCTATGGCTACACCTTC
CASSSRDRIYGYTF
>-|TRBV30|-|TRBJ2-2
TGTGCCTGGAGCGGCGGGGAGCTGTTTTTT
CAWSGGELFF
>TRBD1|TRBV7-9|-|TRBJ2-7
TGTGCCAGCAGCAAACGACAGGGGCTTTCCTACGAGCAGTACTTC
CASSKRQGLSYEQYF
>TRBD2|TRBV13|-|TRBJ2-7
TGTGCCAGCAGCTTAGCGGGGACTAGCGGGAGCGAGCAGTACTTC
CASSLAGTSGSEQYF
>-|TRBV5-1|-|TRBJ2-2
TGCGCCAGCAAAAAGGGCATGTCGAACACCGGGGAGCTGTTTTTT
CASKKGMSNTGELFF
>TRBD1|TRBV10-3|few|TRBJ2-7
TGTGCCATCAGTGACCCGGGACAGGGGATATACGAGCAGTACTTC
CAISDPGQGIYEQYF
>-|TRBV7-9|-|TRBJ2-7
TGTGCCATTTCACGGCAGTCTTCCTACGAGCAGTACTTC
CAISRQSSYEQYF
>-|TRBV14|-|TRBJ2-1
TGTGCCAGCAGCCGGAGAGTCGGACGTAAGGACTACAATGAGCAGTTCTTC
CASSRRVGRKDYNEQFF